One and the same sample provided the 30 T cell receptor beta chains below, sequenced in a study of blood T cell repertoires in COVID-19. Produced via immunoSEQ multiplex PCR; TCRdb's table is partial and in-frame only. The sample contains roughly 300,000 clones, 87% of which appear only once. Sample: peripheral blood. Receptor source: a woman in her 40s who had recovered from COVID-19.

The CDR3, as DNA: TGCGCCAGCAGCCTAGGACAGTATAACTATGGCTACACCTTC. Translating it yields CASSLGQYNYGYTF. The chain recombines TRBV5-1 with TRBJ1-2, with a tentative D call TRBD1 (6 bases). V was trimmed by 4 bases and J by 1 base, leaving 11 bases between them. Germline loops: CDR1 SGHRS, CDR2 YFSETQ. The CDR3 is made up of 14 amino acids.

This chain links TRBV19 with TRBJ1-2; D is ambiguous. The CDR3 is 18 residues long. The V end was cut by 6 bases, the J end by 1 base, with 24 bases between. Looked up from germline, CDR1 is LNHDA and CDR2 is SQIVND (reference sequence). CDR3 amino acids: CASSNPRGGDVFNYGYTF. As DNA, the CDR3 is TGTGCCAGTAGCAACCCGAGAGGCGGCGATGTATTTAACTATGGCTACACCTTC.

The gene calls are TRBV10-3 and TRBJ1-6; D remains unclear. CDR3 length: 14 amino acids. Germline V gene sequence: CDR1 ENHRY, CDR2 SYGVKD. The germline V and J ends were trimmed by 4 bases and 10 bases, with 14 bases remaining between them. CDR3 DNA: TGTGCCATCAGTGGTATGGGCCCCGGATCACCCCTCCACTTT. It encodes CAISGMGPGSPLHF.

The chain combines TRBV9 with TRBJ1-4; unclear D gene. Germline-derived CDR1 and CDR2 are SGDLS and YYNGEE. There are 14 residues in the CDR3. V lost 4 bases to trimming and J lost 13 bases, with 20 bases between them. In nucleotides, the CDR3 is TGTGCCAGCAGCCAGGACCCACTAACCGAGGGACTGTTTTTT. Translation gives CASSQDPLTEGLFF.

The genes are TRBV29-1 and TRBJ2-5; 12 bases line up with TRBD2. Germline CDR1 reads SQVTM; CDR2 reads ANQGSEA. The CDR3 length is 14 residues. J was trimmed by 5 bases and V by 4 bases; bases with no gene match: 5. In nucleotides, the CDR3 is TGCAGCGTTGCATCTAGCGGGGGGGCGGAGACCCAGTACTTC. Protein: CSVASSGGAETQYF.

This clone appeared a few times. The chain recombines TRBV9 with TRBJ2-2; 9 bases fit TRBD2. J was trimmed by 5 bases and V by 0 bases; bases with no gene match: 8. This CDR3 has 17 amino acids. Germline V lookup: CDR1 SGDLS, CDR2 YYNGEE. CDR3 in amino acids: CASSVASSGVVTGELFF. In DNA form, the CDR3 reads TGTGCCAGCAGCGTAGCTTCTAGCGGGGTCGTGACCGGGGAGCTGTTTTTT.

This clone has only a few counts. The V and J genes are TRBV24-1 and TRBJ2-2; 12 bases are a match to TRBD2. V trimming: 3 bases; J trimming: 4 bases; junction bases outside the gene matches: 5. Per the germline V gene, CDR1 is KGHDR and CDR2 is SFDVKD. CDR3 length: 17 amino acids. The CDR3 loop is CATSDHGTSGFTGELFF. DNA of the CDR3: TGTGCCACCAGTGATCATGGGACTAGCGGGTTCACCGGGGAGCTGTTTTTT.

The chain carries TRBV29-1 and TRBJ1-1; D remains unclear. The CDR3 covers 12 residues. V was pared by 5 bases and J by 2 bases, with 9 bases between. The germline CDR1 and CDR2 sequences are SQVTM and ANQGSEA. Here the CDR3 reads CSVPTTNTEAFF. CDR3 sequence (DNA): TGCAGCGTTCCGACGACAAACACTGAAGCTTTCTTT.

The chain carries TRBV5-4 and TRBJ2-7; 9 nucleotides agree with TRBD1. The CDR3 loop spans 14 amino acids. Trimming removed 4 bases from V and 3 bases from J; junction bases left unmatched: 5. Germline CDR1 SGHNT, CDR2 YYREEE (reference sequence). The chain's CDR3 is CASSQGQGYYEQYF. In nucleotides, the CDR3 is TGTGCCAGCAGCCAAGGACAGGGGTACTACGAGCAGTACTTC.

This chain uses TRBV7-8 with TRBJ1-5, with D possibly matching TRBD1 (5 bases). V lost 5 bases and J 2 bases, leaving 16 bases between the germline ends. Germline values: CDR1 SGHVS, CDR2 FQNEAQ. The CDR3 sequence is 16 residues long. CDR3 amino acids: CASSRAGGLGNQPQHF. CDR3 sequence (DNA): TGTGCCAGCAGCCGAGCCGGGGGTTTGGGCAATCAGCCCCAGCATTTT.

CDR3 bases: TGTGCCAGCAGCCCCCGCGCGGGGTTTGCCACTGAAGCTTTCTTT. It codes for CASSPRAGFATEAFF. The gene calls are TRBV7-2 and TRBJ1-1; D unresolved. With 5 bases removed from V and 4 bases from J, the gap between germline ends came to 17 bases. The CDR3 is 15 residues long. Per germline, CDR1 SGHTA and CDR2 FQGNSA. Full variable domain (rest looked up from reference TRBV7-2 and TRBJ1-1): GAGVSQSPSNKVTEKGKDVELRCDPISGHTALYWYRQSLGQGLEFLIYFQGNSAPDKSGLPSDRFSAERTGGSVSTLTIQRTQQEDSAVYLCASSPRAGFATEAFFGQGTRLTVV.

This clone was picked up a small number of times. Here the CDR3 DNA reads TGTGCCAGCAGTACCTCTAGTGGTTGGGATACGCAGTATTTT. It translates to CASSTSSGWDTQYF. The genes are TRBV27 and TRBJ2-3; no reliable D call. The CDR3 totals 14 residues. The germline CDR1 and CDR2 sequences are MNHEY and SMNVEV (reference sequence). V was trimmed by 5 bases and J by 6 bases, leaving 15 bases between them.

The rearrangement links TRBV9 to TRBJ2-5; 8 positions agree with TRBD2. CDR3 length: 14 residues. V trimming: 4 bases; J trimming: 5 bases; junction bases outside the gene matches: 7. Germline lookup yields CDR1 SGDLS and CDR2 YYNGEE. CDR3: CASSPGLGVETQYF. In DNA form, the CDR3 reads TGTGCCAGCAGCCCGGGACTAGGGGTGGAGACCCAGTACTTC.

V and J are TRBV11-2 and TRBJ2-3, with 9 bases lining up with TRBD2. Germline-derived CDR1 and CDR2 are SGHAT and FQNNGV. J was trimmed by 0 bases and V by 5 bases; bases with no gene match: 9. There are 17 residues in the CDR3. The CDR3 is CASSTGTSRPSTDTQYF. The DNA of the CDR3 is TGTGCCAGCAGCACCGGGACTAGCCGTCCTAGCACAGATACGCAGTATTTT.

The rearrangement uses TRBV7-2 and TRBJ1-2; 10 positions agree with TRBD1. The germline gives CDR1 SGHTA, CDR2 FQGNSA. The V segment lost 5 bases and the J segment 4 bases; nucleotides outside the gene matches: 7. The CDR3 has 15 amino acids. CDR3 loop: CASSSRDRGGYGYTF. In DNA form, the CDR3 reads TGTGCCAGCAGCAGCCGGGACAGGGGCGGCTATGGCTACACCTTC.

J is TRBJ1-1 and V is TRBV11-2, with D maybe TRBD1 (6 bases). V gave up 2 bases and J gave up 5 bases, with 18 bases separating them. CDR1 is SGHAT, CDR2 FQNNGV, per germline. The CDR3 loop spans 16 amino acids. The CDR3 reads CASSLWAGDSGTEAFF. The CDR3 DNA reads TGTGCCAGCAGCTTATGGGCAGGGGATTCCGGGACTGAAGCTTTCTTT.

Here the CDR3 DNA reads TGTGCCAGCAGCCCCCTCAGGGGAAAGGCGACGAACACTGAAGCTTTCTTT. It translates to CASSPLRGKATNTEAFF. The gene calls are TRBV3-1 (or the pseudogene TRBV3-2) and TRBJ1-1; the D gene is possibly TRBD1 (6 bases). Trimming took 4 bases from V and 1 from J, leaving 19 bases between them. The CDR3 length is 17 residues. Germline assignment: CDR1 LGHDT and CDR2 YNNKEL (reference sequence).

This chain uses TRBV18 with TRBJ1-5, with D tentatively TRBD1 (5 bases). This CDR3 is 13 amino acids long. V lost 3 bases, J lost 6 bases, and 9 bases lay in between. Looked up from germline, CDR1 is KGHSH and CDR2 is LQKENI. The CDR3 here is CASSPRQSQPQHF. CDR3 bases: TGTGCCAGCTCACCTCGACAGTCTCAGCCCCAGCATTTT. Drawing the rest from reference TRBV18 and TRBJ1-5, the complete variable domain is NAGVMQNPRHLVRRRGQEARLRCSPMKGHSHVYWYRQLPEEGLKFMVYLQKENIIDESGMPKERFSAEFPKEGPSILRIQQVVRGDSAAYFCASSPRQSQPQHFGDGTRLSIL.

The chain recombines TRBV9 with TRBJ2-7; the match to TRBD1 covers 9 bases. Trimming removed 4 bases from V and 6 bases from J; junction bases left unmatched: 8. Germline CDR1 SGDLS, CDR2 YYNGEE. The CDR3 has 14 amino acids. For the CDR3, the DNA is TGTGCCAGCAGCTCTAGGGACAGGGCAAGCGAGCAGTACTTC. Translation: CASSSRDRASEQYF.

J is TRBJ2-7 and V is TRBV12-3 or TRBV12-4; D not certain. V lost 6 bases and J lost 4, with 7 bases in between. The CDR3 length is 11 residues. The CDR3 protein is CASSLTYEQYF. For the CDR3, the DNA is TGTGCCAGCAGCTTGACTTACGAGCAGTACTTC.

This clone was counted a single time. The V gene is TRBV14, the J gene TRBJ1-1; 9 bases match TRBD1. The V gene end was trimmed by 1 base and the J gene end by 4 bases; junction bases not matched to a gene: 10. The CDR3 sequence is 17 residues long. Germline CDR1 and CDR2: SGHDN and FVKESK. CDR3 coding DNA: TGTGCCAGCAGCCAAGGATTTGGGACAGGGTGGAGCACTGAAGCTTTCTTT. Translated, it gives CASSQGFGTGWSTEAFF.

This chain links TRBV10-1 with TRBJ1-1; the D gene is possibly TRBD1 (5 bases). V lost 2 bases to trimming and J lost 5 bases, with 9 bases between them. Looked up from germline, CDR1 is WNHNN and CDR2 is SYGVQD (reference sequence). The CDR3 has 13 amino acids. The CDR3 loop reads CASSEGGGTEAFF. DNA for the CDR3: TGCGCCAGCAGTGAGGGGGGAGGGACTGAAGCTTTCTTT.

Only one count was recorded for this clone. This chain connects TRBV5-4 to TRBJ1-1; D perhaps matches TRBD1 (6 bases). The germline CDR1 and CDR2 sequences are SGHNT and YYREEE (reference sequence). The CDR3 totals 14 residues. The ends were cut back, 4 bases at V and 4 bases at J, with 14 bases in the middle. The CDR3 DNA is TGTGCCAGCAGCCAACGACAGGAGATCACTGAAGCTTTCTTT. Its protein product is CASSQRQEITEAFF. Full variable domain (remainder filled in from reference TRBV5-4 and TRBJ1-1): ETGVTQSPTHLIKTRGQQVTLRCSSQSGHNTVSWYQQALGQGPQFIFQYYREEENGRGNFPPRFSGLQFPNYSSELNVNALELDDSALYLCASSQRQEITEAFFGQGTRLTVV.

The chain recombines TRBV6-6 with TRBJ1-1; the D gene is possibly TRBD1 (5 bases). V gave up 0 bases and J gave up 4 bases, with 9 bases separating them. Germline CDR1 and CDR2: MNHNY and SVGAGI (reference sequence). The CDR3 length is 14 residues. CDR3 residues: CASSYSTVGTEAFF. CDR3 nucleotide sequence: TGTGCCAGCAGTTACTCGACAGTTGGCACTGAAGCTTTCTTT.

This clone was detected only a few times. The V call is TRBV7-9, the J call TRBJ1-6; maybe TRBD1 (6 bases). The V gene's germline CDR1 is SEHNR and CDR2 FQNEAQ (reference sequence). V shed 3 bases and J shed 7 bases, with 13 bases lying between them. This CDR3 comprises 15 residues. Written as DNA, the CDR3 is TGTGCCAGCAGCTTTGGGGGGGCGCGGAATTCACCCCTCCACTTT. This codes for CASSFGGARNSPLHF.

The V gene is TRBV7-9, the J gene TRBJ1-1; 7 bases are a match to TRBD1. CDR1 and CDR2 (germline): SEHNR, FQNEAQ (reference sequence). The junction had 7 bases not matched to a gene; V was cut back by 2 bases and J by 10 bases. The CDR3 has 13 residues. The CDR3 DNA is TGTGCCAGCAGCTTAACGGGACAGCTGGGAGCTTTCTTT. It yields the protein CASSLTGQLGAFF.

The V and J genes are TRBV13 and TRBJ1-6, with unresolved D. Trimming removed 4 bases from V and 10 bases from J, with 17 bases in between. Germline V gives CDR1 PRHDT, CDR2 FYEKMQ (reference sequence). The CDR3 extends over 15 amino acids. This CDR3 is CASSSTEALGSPLHF. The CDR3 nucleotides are TGTGCCAGCAGCTCCACTGAGGCTCTCGGGTCACCCCTCCACTTT.

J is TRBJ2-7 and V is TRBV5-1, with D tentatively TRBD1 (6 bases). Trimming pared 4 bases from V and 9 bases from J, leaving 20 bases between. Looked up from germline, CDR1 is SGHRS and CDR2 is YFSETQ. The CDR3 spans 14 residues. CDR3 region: CASSPGDSYDGQYF. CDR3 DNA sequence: TGCGCCAGCAGCCCAGGGGATTCCTACGATGGGCAGTACTTC.

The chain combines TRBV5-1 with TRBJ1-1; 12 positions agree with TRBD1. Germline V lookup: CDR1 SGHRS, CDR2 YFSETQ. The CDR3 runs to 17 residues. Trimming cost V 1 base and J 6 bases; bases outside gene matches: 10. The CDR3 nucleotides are TGCGCCAGCAGCTTGAAACCGTCGGGACAGGGGGCGGCTGAAGCTTTCTTT. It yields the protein CASSLKPSGQGAAEAFF.

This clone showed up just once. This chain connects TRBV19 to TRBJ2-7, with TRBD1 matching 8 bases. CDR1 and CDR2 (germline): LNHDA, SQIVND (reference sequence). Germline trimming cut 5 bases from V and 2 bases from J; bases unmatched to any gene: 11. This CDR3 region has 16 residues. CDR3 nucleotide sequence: TGTGCCAGTAGTGTGGGGACAGGAATGAAGGCCTACGAGCAGTACTTC. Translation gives CASSVGTGMKAYEQYF.